Listed here are 10 T cell receptor beta chains from one sample, sequenced in a study of T cells in Graves' hyperthyroidism and ophthalmopathy. Template material for amplifying TCR beta CDR3 regions consisted of RNA transcripts. TCR CDR3 regions were first amplified by RT-PCR with HTBI primers. TCRdb passed the multiplex PCR reads through MiXCR, listing each CDR3 protein once. This repertoire shows a few hundred thousand distinct CDR3 sequences, about 20% found once; its top ten account for approximately 54%. Sequencing used blood. These receptors all come from a woman aged 45 to 65 with Graves' hyperthyroidism.

This clonotype has ten or more counts. The chain links TRBV5-5 to TRBJ1-2, with D hard to call. The CDR3 is made up of 15 amino acids. Germline loops: CDR1 SGHKS, CDR2 YYEKEE (reference sequence). Deletions cut 0 bases from V and 5 bases from J, with 14 bases between. For the CDR3, the DNA is TGTGCCAGCAGCTTGGGGAGGACGGATATATATGGCTACACCTTC. Translating gives CASSLGRTDIYGYTF. The full variable domain, completed using reference TRBV5-5 and TRBJ1-2, is DAGVTQSPTHLIKTRGQQVTLRCSPISGHKSVSWYQQVLGQGPQFIFQYYEKEERGRGNFPDRFSARQFPNYSSELNVNALLLGDSALYLCASSLGRTDIYGYTFGSGTRLTVV.

This sequence joins TRBV7-9 and TRBJ1-1; no clear D. Per the germline V gene, CDR1 is SEHNR and CDR2 is FQNEAQ (reference sequence). This CDR3 is 13 amino acids long. V lost 3 bases and J 6 bases, leaving 11 bases between the germline ends. CDR3 sequence: CASSLPYGAEAFF. Here the CDR3 DNA reads TGTGCCAGCAGCTTGCCGTACGGCGCTGAAGCTTTCTTT.

This chain uses TRBV2 with TRBJ1-6, with unresolved D. The V and J ends lost 7 bases and 6 bases respectively, with 16 bases between them. The CDR3 has 15 amino acids. Germline values: CDR1 SNHLY, CDR2 FYNNEI. CDR3 in amino acids: CASTSGSPSNSPLHF. The CDR3 bases are TGTGCCAGCACGTCGGGAAGCCCGAGTAATTCACCCCTCCACTTT.

The chain uses TRBV4-1 and TRBJ1-1; the D is unclear. The CDR3 is made up of 15 amino acids. The germline CDR1 and CDR2 sequences are MGHRA and YSYEKL. Trimming took off 4 bases at V and 2 bases at J, with 14 bases between the two ends. CDR3 loop: CASSPQADVNTEAFF. DNA of the CDR3: TGCGCCAGCAGCCCCCAAGCGGATGTAAACACTGAAGCTTTCTTT.

This clonotype was found many times. V and J are TRBV11-2 and TRBJ1-1; D not resolved. Trimming pared 5 bases from V and 1 base from J, leaving 11 bases between. The CDR3 is 14 residues long. From germline, CDR1 is SGHAT and CDR2 FQNNGV. The CDR3 nucleotides are TGTGCCAGCAGCCTAAAAATAGAGAACACTGAAGCTTTCTTT. Translating it yields CASSLKIENTEAFF.

The chain is built from TRBV13 and TRBJ2-7; D call uncertain. Trimming stripped 2 bases from V and 0 bases from J, with 14 bases between. The CDR3 extends over 16 amino acids. In germline, CDR1 is PRHDT, CDR2 FYEKMQ (reference sequence). CDR3 nucleotides: TGTGCCAGCAGCTTACTAGAAGGAAGGTCCTCCTACGAGCAGTACTTC. Protein product: CASSLLEGRSSYEQYF.

CDR3 in DNA: TGCAGCGTTGTGTTGGGGAGCTATGGCTACACCTTC. Translation: CSVVLGSYGYTF. This chain joins TRBV29-1 and TRBJ1-2; D is uncertain. Trimming shortened V by 4 bases and J by 4 bases, and 10 bases separated the two germline ends. This CDR3 is 12 amino acids long. CDR1 SQVTM and CDR2 ANQGSEA come from the germline V gene.

This clonotype came up a few times. The rearrangement uses TRBV12-3 or TRBV12-4 and TRBJ2-2, with D possibly being TRBD1 or TRBD2 (7 bases each). Trimming took off 7 bases at V and 4 bases at J, with 19 bases between the two ends. The CDR3 is 16 residues long. The DNA of the CDR3 is TGTGCCAGCACCCCAGATACAGGGGAGGGCACCGGGGAGCTGTTTTTT. Translated: CASTPDTGEGTGELFF.

This clonotype was seen repeatedly, ten times or more. The chain is built from TRBV3-1 and TRBJ2-2; no clear D gene. The CDR3 spans 12 residues. Looked up from germline, CDR1 is LGHDT and CDR2 is YNNKEL (reference sequence). Trimming left V 4 bases short and J 7 bases short, with 7 bases between. CDR3: CASSPALGELFF. CDR3 DNA: TGTGCCAGCAGCCCAGCCCTCGGGGAGCTGTTTTTT.

This chain connects TRBV4-1 to TRBJ1-1; 7 bases fit TRBD1. CDR1 MGHRA and CDR2 YSYEKL come from the germline V gene. The CDR3 runs 14 residues. Losses at the gene ends were 6 bases for V and 1 base for J; bases not matched to a gene: 5. The CDR3 DNA sequence: TGCGCCAGCAGTGACAGGGTAAGGAACACTGAAGCTTTCTTT. Translated, it gives CASSDRVRNTEAFF.